This paragraph covers one TCR beta chain sequence. Assay: immunoSEQ multiplex PCR; the TCRdb copy retains only in-frame clones and omits some. The table lists hundreds of thousands of clones, 80% to 90% of them singletons. This sample was taken from a study of blood T cell repertoires in COVID-19. Individuals drawn from around 25 US areas were roughly 18 to 95 years old. CDR3 length: 15 amino acids. Germline V gives CDR1 SGHNT, CDR2 YYREEE (reference sequence). The junction had 7 bases not matched to a gene; V was cut back by 3 bases and J by 8 bases. The clonotype was recovered from a man aged 18-30 years who had recovered from COVID-19. Material: PBMCs or T cells enriched from blood (not recorded which). The chain recombines TRBV5-4 with TRBJ1-6; 8 bases are shared with TRBD1. The chain's CDR3 is CASSYAVGQDSPLHF. The CDR3 bases are TGTGCCAGCAGCTACGCCGTGGGACAGGATTCACCCCTCCACTTT. The complete variable domain, with remaining parts taken from reference TRBV5-4 and TRBJ1-6, reads ETGVTQSPTHLIKTRGQQVTLRCSSQSGHNTVSWYQQALGQGPQFIFQYYREEENGRGNFPPRFSGLQFPNYSSELNVNALELDDSALYLCASSYAVGQDSPLHFGNGTRLTVT.